Each of the 10 T cell receptor beta chains below was sequenced from the same sample in a study of blood T cell repertoires in COVID-19. Assay: immunoSEQ multiplex PCR; the TCRdb copy retains only in-frame clones and omits some. The repertoire has some 24,000 clones, 80% to 90% of them found once; the top ten carry 7.5% to 10%. Sequenced input: peripheral blood. The origin of the receptors is a man in his 70s with acute or convalescent COVID-19.

As regards this clone: Compared with germline, one end of the junction differs, possibly owing to a read error. The genes are TRBV5-1 and TRBJ2-3, with 13 bases matching TRBD2. The germline V gene encodes CDR1 SGHRS and CDR2 YFSETQ. This CDR3 comprises 13 residues. For the CDR3, the DNA is TGCGCCAGCAGCTTGGAGAGGACTAGCGGGGGCCTTTTT. Its protein is CASSLERTSGGLF.

The CDR3 bases are TGTGCCATCAGTGGGCTAGCGGGAGACACCGGGGAGCTGTTTTTT. Its translation is CAISGLAGDTGELFF. The chain links TRBV10-3 to TRBJ2-2, with 10 positions matching TRBD2. Germline trimming cut 4 bases from V and 3 bases from J; bases unmatched to any gene: 2. From germline, CDR1 is ENHRY and CDR2 SYGVKD. The CDR3 consists of 15 residues.

The chain employs TRBV4-2 and TRBJ1-3; D uncertain. This CDR3 has 15 residues. Trimming pared 5 bases from V and 0 bases from J, leaving 11 bases between. In germline, CDR1 is LGHNA, CDR2 YNFKEQ. The CDR3: CASSKPGTSGNTIYF. In nucleotides, the CDR3 is TGTGCCAGCAGCAAACCGGGAACCTCTGGAAACACCATATATTTT.

The gene calls are TRBV5-1 and TRBJ2-1; the match to TRBD2 covers 12 bases. The CDR3 length is 19 residues. Germline-derived CDR1 and CDR2 are SGHRS and YFSETQ. V lost 0 bases, J lost 2 bases, and 9 bases stayed unmatched. The chain's CDR3 is CASSLAMTSGRSPYNEQFF. The CDR3 DNA is TGCGCCAGCAGCTTGGCCATGACTAGCGGGAGATCGCCCTACAATGAGCAGTTCTTC.

This chain connects TRBV27 to TRBJ1-5; 7 nucleotides match TRBD1. Germline lookup yields CDR1 MNHEY and CDR2 SMNVEV (reference sequence). V dropped 5 bases and J dropped 1; count of bases not matched to a gene: 5. The CDR3 is 15 residues long. The CDR3 here is CASSPPGGSNQPQHF. The CDR3 region has the DNA TGTGCCAGCAGTCCGCCAGGGGGGAGCAATCAGCCCCAGCATTTT.

The rearrangement uses TRBV6-6 and TRBJ2-2, with 12 positions matching TRBD1. Looked up from germline, CDR1 is MNHNY and CDR2 is SVGAGI (reference sequence). The J segment lost 2 bases and the V segment lost 8 bases, leaving 6 bases of the junction unmatched. This CDR3 has 16 amino acids. The CDR3 here is CASSQGQGANTGELFF. Written as DNA, the CDR3 is TGTGCCAGCTCTCAGGGACAGGGGGCAAACACCGGGGAGCTGTTTTTT.

V usage is TRBV6-4 and J usage is TRBJ1-1, with 8 bases matching TRBD1. The CDR3 runs to 14 residues. Germline CDR1 MRHNA, CDR2 SNTAGT. V trimming: 2 bases; J trimming: 11 bases; junction bases outside the gene matches: 10. CDR3 region: CASSDTGQGGSAFF. The CDR3 DNA follows: TGTGCCAGCAGTGACACCGGACAGGGTGGTTCCGCTTTCTTT.

CDR3 in DNA: TGCAATGTCGCGGGGGAAATGAACACTGAAGCTTTCTTT. Protein sequence: CNVAGEMNTEAFF. The V gene is TRBV29-1, the J gene TRBJ1-1, with D possibly matching TRBD1 (5 bases). Per germline, CDR1 SQVTM and CDR2 ANQGSEA. The CDR3 is 13 residues long.

The V and J genes are TRBV3-1 (or the pseudogene TRBV3-2) and TRBJ1-2, with D possibly matching TRBD1 (6 bases). Trimming left V 0 bases short and J 7 bases short, with 24 bases between. Germline V gene sequence: CDR1 LGHDT, CDR2 YNNKEL (reference sequence). The CDR3 length is 18 residues. The CDR3 sequence is CASSQDRMIGGAVGGYTF. CDR3 DNA: TGTGCCAGCAGCCAAGATAGAATGATAGGGGGAGCAGTCGGTGGCTACACCTTC.

The genes are TRBV10-3 and TRBJ2-7; weak D call: TRBD1 (6 bases). This CDR3 region has 14 residues. V lost 3 bases, J lost 0 bases, and 9 bases lay in between. The germline gives CDR1 ENHRY, CDR2 SYGVKD. The CDR3 loop reads CAISEQDSSYEQYF. CDR3 in DNA: TGTGCCATCAGTGAACAGGACAGCTCCTACGAGCAGTACTTC.